A single sample gave rise to the 23 T cell receptor beta chains below, sequenced in a study of graft-versus-host responses after intestinal transplantation. No antigen has been identified for these receptors. Assay: immunoSEQ multiplex PCR; the TCRdb copy retains only in-frame clones and omits some. The sample lists some 86,000 clones; 75% to 95% were seen once. Specimen: unstimulated CD4+ T cells sorted from spleen or lymph node cells, collected before intestinal transplant. The receptors were sampled from a human donor who received an intestinal transplant.

This chain connects TRBV6-5 to TRBJ1-1; D gene ambiguous. The CDR3 spans 16 residues. The germline gives CDR1 MNHEY, CDR2 SVGAGI. V was pared by 0 bases and J by 1 base, with 12 bases between. DNA of the CDR3: TGTGCCAGCAGTTACTCGGTACGGGGAGGGAACACTGAAGCTTTCTTT. Protein sequence: CASSYSVRGGNTEAFF.

The count of this clone is one. The rearrangement joins TRBV7-9 to TRBJ2-3; TRBD2 might be the D (6 bases). Trimming removed 5 bases at V and 0 bases at J, with 21 bases between. The CDR3 length is 18 residues. Germline loops: CDR1 SEHNR, CDR2 FQNEAQ (reference sequence). CDR3 loop: CASSPLSLGGSSTDTQYF. CDR3 nucleotide sequence: TGTGCCAGCAGCCCTCTATCCCTTGGGGGGTCTAGCACAGATACGCAGTATTTT.

V gene TRBV7-8 combines with J gene TRBJ2-1; 8 positions match TRBD1. The junction had 6 bases not matched to a gene; V was cut back by 5 bases and J by 3 bases. Looked up from germline, CDR1 is SGHVS and CDR2 is FQNEAQ. CDR3 length equals 15 residues. DNA for the CDR3: TGTGCCAGCAGCCAACTGGGACAGGACTACAATGAGCAGTTCTTC. Protein: CASSQLGQDYNEQFF.

This clone has a handful of counts. The rearrangement uses TRBV6-6 and TRBJ1-2, with D maybe TRBD1 (5 bases). V was pared by 7 bases and J by 4 bases, with 13 bases between. Germline values: CDR1 MNHNY, CDR2 SVGAGI (reference sequence). The CDR3 is 13 residues long. The CDR3 spells CASTPGQGYGYTF. In nucleotides, the CDR3 is TGTGCCAGCACCCCTGGGCAGGGCTATGGCTACACCTTC.

CDR3 coding DNA: TGTGCCAGCAGTCACACAGGGAATGATGGCTACACCTTC. Translating it yields CASSHTGNDGYTF. The genes are TRBV6-1 and TRBJ1-2; tentatively, D is TRBD1 (6 bases). Trimming left V 5 bases short and J 6 bases short, with 13 bases between. Germline V gene sequence: CDR1 MNHNS, CDR2 SASEGT. The CDR3 has 13 amino acids.

V usage is TRBV7-9 and J usage is TRBJ2-3, with 7 bases matching TRBD1. Germline CDR1 is SEHNR and CDR2 is FQNEAQ (reference sequence). CDR3 length: 13 residues. The junction had 3 bases not matched to a gene; V was cut back by 6 bases and J by 3 bases. CDR3 nucleotide sequence: TGTGCCAGCAGGGCAGGGGGTACAGATACGCAGTATTTT. Protein: CASRAGGTDTQYF.

V usage is TRBV2 and J usage is TRBJ2-5; maybe TRBD2 (5 bases). The assigned J gene may be wrong: the sequence end matches TRBJ2-7 better. This CDR3 contains 11 residues. In germline, CDR1 is SNHLY, CDR2 FYNNEI. The CDR3 region has the DNA TGTGCCAGCAGAAGAGCGGACGAGCAGTACTTC. Translated, it gives CASRRADEQYF.

The rearrangement uses TRBV4-3 and TRBJ1-6, with TRBD1 matching over 9 bases. V gave up 2 bases and J gave up 9 bases; unmatched junction bases: 8. The CDR3 spans 16 residues. The germline CDR1 and CDR2 sequences are LGHNA and YSLEER. The CDR3 DNA reads TGCGCCAGCAGCCAAAAAACCGGGACAGGGACTTCACCCCTCCACTTT. Translating gives CASSQKTGTGTSPLHF.

V is TRBV5-1 and J is TRBJ2-5; maybe TRBD1 (8 bases). Deletions cut 3 bases from V and 5 bases from J, with 14 bases between. This CDR3 region has 14 residues. Germline CDR1 SGHRS, CDR2 YFSETQ. The CDR3 coding sequence is TGCGCCAGCAGCTCCACAGGGGGGGGTGAGACCCAGTACTTC. It translates to CASSSTGGGETQYF.

The chain recombines TRBV7-2 with TRBJ2-7; 12 bases fit TRBD2. The CDR3 has 14 residues. CDR1 and CDR2 from the germline V gene are SGHTA and FQGNSA. The J segment lost 3 bases and the V segment lost 4 bases, leaving 1 base of the junction unmatched. The CDR3 loop reads CASSSSGGVYEQYF. In DNA form, the CDR3 reads TGTGCCAGCAGCTCTAGCGGGGGGGTCTACGAGCAGTACTTC.

The gene calls are TRBV7-9 and TRBJ2-3; D is unclear. The CDR3 runs 12 residues. Germline V gene lookup returns CDR1 SEHNR and CDR2 FQNEAQ (reference sequence). V was shortened by 6 bases and J by 6 bases, with 10 bases between the two germline ends. In nucleotides, the CDR3 is TGTGCCAGCAGGCAGGTTGGTGATACGCAGTATTTT. This gives the protein CASRQVGDTQYF.

This clone is a singleton in its sample. This chain joins TRBV5-8 and TRBJ1-2; 8 nucleotides agree with TRBD1. J was trimmed by 0 bases and V by 4 bases; bases with no gene match: 8. This CDR3 spans 16 amino acids. Germline lookup yields CDR1 SGHTS and CDR2 YDEGEE. CDR3 bases: TGTGCCAGCAGCATAGTCCCAGGGGGCTCTAACTATGGCTACACCTTC. Its translation is CASSIVPGGSNYGYTF. The complete variable domain, with remaining parts taken from reference TRBV5-8 and TRBJ1-2, reads EAGVTQSPTHLIKTRGQQATLRCSPISGHTSVYWYQQALGLGLQFLLWYDEGEERNRGNFPPRFSGRQFPNYSSELNVNALELEDSALYLCASSIVPGGSNYGYTFGSGTRLTVV.

The chain has TRBV12-5 and TRBJ2-7, with TRBD2 identical over 15 bases. The junction had 10 bases not matched to a gene; V was cut back by 6 bases and J by 4 bases. This CDR3 has 17 residues. Germline V lookup: CDR1 LGHNT, CDR2 FRNRAP. DNA of the CDR3: TGTGCTAGTGGCCCTAGTGGGACTAGCGGGGGGTTGTACGAGCAGTACTTC. Its translation is CASGPSGTSGGLYEQYF.

The chain recombines TRBV7-2 with TRBJ2-5; TRBD2 might be the D (6 bases). The germline CDR1 and CDR2 sequences are SGHTA and FQGNSA. Trimming stripped 5 bases from V and 5 bases from J, with 21 bases between. This CDR3 region has 16 residues. This chain's CDR3 is CASSPLGLGGEETQYF. As DNA, the CDR3 is TGTGCCAGCAGCCCCCTGGGGCTAGGAGGGGAGGAGACCCAGTACTTC.

The count of this clone is one. The CDR3 nucleotides are TGTGCCAGTAGTATCGCAGGGGTAGATGATGGCTACACCTTC. This translates into CASSIAGVDDGYTF. The chain employs TRBV19 and TRBJ1-2; D may be TRBD1 (6 bases). V lost 3 bases, J lost 6 bases, and 14 bases lay in between. The CDR3 consists of 14 residues. Germline V CDR1 and CDR2: LNHDA, SQIVND (reference sequence).

This sequence joins TRBV6-5 and TRBJ1-1; D may be TRBD1 (6 bases). V lost 6 bases and J 7 bases, leaving 18 bases between the germline ends. Germline lookup yields CDR1 MNHEY and CDR2 SVGAGI. CDR3 length: 14 amino acids. CDR3: CASSPRSGAGEAFF. In nucleotides, the CDR3 is TGTGCCAGCAGCCCCCGTTCAGGGGCCGGTGAAGCTTTCTTT.

The gene calls are TRBV6-1 and TRBJ1-3; TRBD1 aligns across 7 bases. Trimming removed 6 bases from V and 4 bases from J; junction bases left unmatched: 9. The germline CDR1 and CDR2 sequences are MNHNS and SASEGT. The CDR3 length is 15 residues. The CDR3 DNA is TGTGCCAGCAGCCTGACAGGGACGCCCGGAAACACCATATATTTT. As protein: CASSLTGTPGNTIYF.

The rearrangement joins TRBV7-2 to TRBJ1-6; 7 nucleotides align to TRBD1. This CDR3 comprises 15 residues. The V gene's germline CDR1 is SGHTA and CDR2 FQGNSA. V was clipped by 6 bases and J by 6 bases; unmatched bases: 8. In nucleotides, the CDR3 is TGTGCCAGCAGGTCGAGACAGGGTTTTAATTCACCCCTCCACTTT. Residues: CASRSRQGFNSPLHF.

This rearrangement joins TRBV5-1 to TRBJ1-2; 8 nucleotides line up with TRBD1. Germline lookup yields CDR1 SGHRS and CDR2 YFSETQ. The length of the CDR3 is 14 residues. The V and J ends lost 4 bases and 2 bases, in that order; junction bases with no gene match: 4. The CDR3 nucleotides read TGCGCCAGCAGCCCTCAGGGGGCCAACTATGGCTACACCTTC. This codes for CASSPQGANYGYTF.

This rearrangement joins TRBV7-9 to TRBJ1-4; D gene uncertain. The CDR3 is 10 amino acids. Germline CDR1 SEHNR, CDR2 FQNEAQ (reference sequence). The V gene lost 6 bases and the J gene lost 12 bases, with 8 bases spanning the gap. The CDR3 reads CASSSSELFF. DNA for the CDR3: TGTGCCAGCAGTAGTAGTGAACTGTTTTTT.

The chain combines TRBV30 with TRBJ2-3, with TRBD1 matching over 8 bases. This CDR3 has 14 amino acids. The junction had 4 bases not matched to a gene; V was cut back by 5 bases and J by 0 bases. The germline gives CDR1 GTSNPN, CDR2 SVGIG (reference sequence). The CDR3 protein is CAWDRGFSTDTQYF. The CDR3 region has the DNA TGTGCCTGGGACAGGGGTTTCAGCACAGATACGCAGTATTTT.

CDR3 sequence: CASSANRGTEAFF. The CDR3 DNA follows: TGTGCCAGCAGTGCTAACAGGGGCACTGAAGCTTTCTTT. The chain combines TRBV27 with TRBJ1-1, with 7 nucleotides matching TRBD1. Germline lookup yields CDR1 MNHEY and CDR2 SMNVEV (reference sequence). This CDR3 spans 13 amino acids. V shed 5 bases, J shed 4 bases, and the junction held 4 bases outside the gene matches.

The J gene is TRBJ2-3, the V gene TRBV27, with D unresolved. Germline assignment: CDR1 MNHEY and CDR2 SMNVEV (reference sequence). The CDR3 loop spans 13 amino acids. V lost 3 bases to trimming and J lost 6 bases, with 10 bases between them. The chain's CDR3 is CASSLRSVDTQYF. For the CDR3, the DNA is TGTGCCAGCAGTTTGCGTTCGGTGGATACGCAGTATTTT.